A selection of T cell receptor beta chains follows, all from one sample in a study of blood T cells in healthy people across ages. TCRdb recomputed calls from the 5' RACE reads with MiXCR, one row per CDR3 protein. This sample has about 1.6 million distinct CDR3 sequences, with roughly a third found just once. The sample comprised blood. The origin of the receptors is a young woman in good health. Each CDR3 is given with its conserved first and last residue.

j_call: TRBJ2-3
v_call: TRBV10-3
cdr3_length: 14
cdr3_aa: CAISESRGTDTQYF

j_call: TRBJ2-1
v_call: TRBV29-1
cdr3_length: 14
cdr3_aa: CSVTSGSSGNEQFF

j_call: TRBJ2-1
v_call: TRBV5-1
cdr3_length: 16
cdr3_aa: CASSLDGRGASNEQFF

j_call: TRBJ1-2
v_call: TRBV30
cdr3_length: 14
cdr3_aa: CAWSVLRGFNGYTF

j_call: TRBJ2-5
v_call: TRBV6-1
cdr3_length: 15
cdr3_aa: CASSGGTGGNNEQYF

j_call: TRBJ1-4
v_call: TRBV21-1
cdr3_length: 14
cdr3_aa: CASEARGRNEKLFF

j_call: TRBJ2-5
v_call: TRBV24-1
cdr3_length: 17
cdr3_aa: CATSDNGQGANQETQYF

j_call: TRBJ1-2
v_call: TRBV3-1
cdr3_length: 15
cdr3_aa: CASSPNSGQSYGYTF

j_call: TRBJ2-7
v_call: TRBV5-6
cdr3_length: 14
cdr3_aa: CASSLGTSNYEQYF

j_call: TRBJ2-1
v_call: TRBV7-6
cdr3_length: 15
cdr3_aa: CASRSGGTSYNEQFF

j_call: TRBJ2-1
v_call: TRBV7-3
cdr3_length: 16
cdr3_aa: CASSSGTFSSYNEQFF

j_call: TRBJ2-3
v_call: TRBV5-1
cdr3_length: 14
cdr3_aa: CASRPNPVPDTQYF

j_call: TRBJ2-3
v_call: TRBV5-1
cdr3_length: 16
cdr3_aa: CASSSGLAGITDTQYF

j_call: TRBJ2-3
v_call: TRBV5-6
cdr3_length: 14
cdr3_aa: CASSLMLLTDTQYF

j_call: TRBJ2-5
v_call: TRBV4-2
cdr3_length: 14
cdr3_aa: CASSQEHRQETQYF

j_call: TRBJ2-1
v_call: TRBV7-8
cdr3_length: 13
cdr3_aa: CASNGGTGDEQFF

j_call: TRBJ2-7
v_call: TRBV30
cdr3_length: 14
cdr3_aa: CAWSVKATQGEQYF